The rows below give T cell receptor beta chains drawn from one sample of a study of shared clonotypes between healthy human individuals. Repertoires were generated with immunoSEQ multiplex PCR, while TCRdb's copy carries only in-frame clones and drops some. Of about 1.5 million clones listed, more than 95% are singletons. The sample consisted of naive CD4+ T cells sorted from blood. All receptors derive from a man between 25 and 39 years old in good health. Both conserved end residues are part of each CDR3. The D gene is left open where the match is weak. Clone size appears in some rows only: once, few, many, or a class for an expanded clone.

j_call | v_call | d_call | clone_size | cdr3_nt | cdr3_aa
TRBJ1-1 | TRBV7-3 | - | - | TGTGCCAGCAGCGTTACAGTGAACACTGAAGCTTTCTTT | CASSVTVNTEAFF
TRBJ2-7 | TRBV11-2 | - | - | TGTGCCAGCAGCAAGGGGCAGAGCTCCTACGAGCAGTACTTC | CASSKGQSSYEQYF
TRBJ1-5 | TRBV7-9 | TRBD1 | - | TGTGCCAGCAGCGCGGGACAGTACCAGCCCCAGCATTTT | CASSAGQYQPQHF
TRBJ2-1 | TRBV29-1 | TRBD2 | - | TGCAGCGTTGACTTGACCGGGACTAGCGGGAGGGCCTCGCAGTTCTTC | CSVDLTGTSGRASQFF
TRBJ1-4 | TRBV6-6 | - | - | TGTGCCAGCAGTTACCCGGGTGGGGATGAAAAACTGTTTTTT | CASSYPGGDEKLFF
TRBJ1-5 | TRBV5-1 | - | - | TGCGCCAGCAGCTTGTCTTCGACAGACCAGCCCCAGCATTTT | CASSLSSTDQPQHF
TRBJ2-7 | TRBV6-6 | TRBD2 | - | TGTGCCAGCAAGGGAGCCGGGACTAGCTACGAGCAGTACTTC | CASKGAGTSYEQYF
TRBJ1-4 | TRBV5-1 | TRBD1 | - | TGCGCCAGCAGAAGAGAGGGGACAGCCGTAAATGAAAAACTGTTTTTT | CASRREGTAVNEKLFF
TRBJ2-1 | TRBV6-1 | - | - | TGTGCCAGCAGTGTATCCACCGGGACCCCAGGTAATGAGCAGTTCTTC | CASSVSTGTPGNEQFF
TRBJ2-7 | TRBV7-9 | - | - | TGTGCCAGCAGCCGGTTAAGGGCGGACGAGCAGTACTTC | CASSRLRADEQYF
TRBJ1-2 | TRBV28 | - | - | TGTGCCAGCAGACGCGCCGGGGACTATGGCTACACCTTC | CASRRAGDYGYTF
TRBJ2-7 | TRBV7-6 | - | - | TGTGCCAGCAGCTTAGAGGACGAGCAGTACTTC | CASSLEDEQYF
TRBJ1-1 | TRBV29-1 | - | - | TGCAGCGTTGAAGCAGGAGGGTCCAGAGGGTACACTGAAGCTTTCTTT | CSVEAGGSRGYTEAFF
TRBJ2-5 | TRBV10-3 | TRBD1 | - | TGTGCCATCAGCCCTGGACAGGGTAAAGAGACCCAGTACTTC | CAISPGQGKETQYF
TRBJ2-1 | TRBV11-2 | - | - | TGTGCCAGCAGCAACCTCCGGTCAGGGTATCTCAATGAGCAGTTCTTC | CASSNLRSGYLNEQFF
TRBJ2-7 | TRBV18 | TRBD2 | - | TGTGCCAGCTCACCACGCCGGGAGGACATCTGGACCTACGAGCAGTACTTC | CASSPRREDIWTYEQYF
TRBJ2-5 | TRBV5-1 | - | - | TGCGCCAGCAGCTTGGCCGGCGGAGGGACCGCGCAAGAGACCCAGTACTTC | CASSLAGGGTAQETQYF
TRBJ2-3 | TRBV7-9 | TRBD1 | - | TGTGCCAGCAGCCTCAAGCCGGGACAGGTCACGGATACGCAGTATTTT | CASSLKPGQVTDTQYF
TRBJ2-7 | TRBV2 | TRBD1 | - | TGTGCCAGCAGTGAGTTGGGACAGGGCTACGAGCAGTACTTC | CASSELGQGYEQYF
TRBJ2-1 | TRBV7-8 | TRBD2 | - | TGTGCCAGCAGACGGACTAGCGGGAGGATTTACAATGAGCAGTTCTTC | CASRRTSGRIYNEQFF
TRBJ2-1 | TRBV27 | - | - | TGTGCCAGCAGCCCGCGGCGCAATGAGCAGTTCTTC | CASSPRRNEQFF
TRBJ2-1 | TRBV9 | - | - | TGTGCCAGCAGCGTAGTTGGGGTGAATGAGCAGTTCTTC | CASSVVGVNEQFF
TRBJ2-3 | TRBV5-1 | - | - | TGCGCCAGCAGCTTGAATTCGGTGACAGATACGCAGTATTTT | CASSLNSVTDTQYF
TRBJ2-1 | TRBV7-3 | TRBD2 | - | TGTGCCAGCAGCTTAAGCGGCGGGAGCTCCTACAATGAGCAGTTCTTC | CASSLSGGSSYNEQFF
TRBJ2-7 | TRBV9 | TRBD1 | - | TGTGCCAGCAGCGTAGAAGGACAGGGGCGTTCCTACGAGCAGTACTTC | CASSVEGQGRSYEQYF
TRBJ2-7 | TRBV6-4 | TRBD1 | - | TGTGCCAGCAGTCGGGACAGGGGAGACGAGCAGTACTTC | CASSRDRGDEQYF
TRBJ2-3 | TRBV6-6 | - | once | TGTACCAGCAGTTCCCTTACAGATACGCAGTATTTT | CTSSSLTDTQYF
TRBJ2-7 | TRBV5-1 | TRBD1 | once | TGCGCCAGCAGCTTGACAGGGGGCATCTACGAGCAGTACTTC | CASSLTGGIYEQYF
TRBJ2-5 | TRBV4-3 | - | - | TGCGCCAGCAGCCGAGGGCTGGGCCAAGAGACCCAGTACTTC | CASSRGLGQETQYF
TRBJ2-1 | TRBV28 | - | - | TGTGCCAGCAGTTTATCGGCCCGGTCCAATGAGCAGTTCTTC | CASSLSARSNEQFF
TRBJ1-4 | TRBV9 | - | - | TGTGCCAGCAGCGCAGCCCATCAGGAAAAACTGTTTTTT | CASSAAHQEKLFF
TRBJ2-5 | TRBV27 | - | - | TGTGCCAGCAGGCCCCGCTGGCGGGATATACAAGAGACCCAGTACTTC | CASRPRWRDIQETQYF
TRBJ2-7 | TRBV6-5 | - | - | TGTGCCAGCAGTTACTTTTCGGGGACCCAGAACGAGCAGTACTTC | CASSYFSGTQNEQYF
TRBJ2-2 | TRBV28 | TRBD2 | - | TGTGCCAGCAGGGTAGCGGGAGGGCGGAATACCGGGGAGCTGTTTTTT | CASRVAGGRNTGELFF
TRBJ2-1 | TRBV5-1 | - | - | TGCGCCAGCAGCTTGGCCTTGGGGACCGGGCAGTTCTTC | CASSLALGTGQFF
TRBJ2-1 | TRBV5-1 | TRBD2 | - | TGCGCCAGCAGCTCCCAGGGGCTAGCGGGAGGAAATGAGCAGTTCTTC | CASSSQGLAGGNEQFF
TRBJ2-1 | TRBV9 | - | - | TGTGCCAGCAGCGTTCGGGACACCCTGAGGTACAATGAGCAGTTCTTC | CASSVRDTLRYNEQFF
TRBJ2-7 | TRBV28 | TRBD1 | - | TGTGCCAGCAGGGACCGGGACAGGGGGCGCCGGGAGCAGTACTTC | CASRDRDRGRREQYF
TRBJ1-1 | TRBV18 | TRBD1 | - | TGTGCCAGCTCCTCATACGGACAGGGTGCATCCACTGAAGCTTTCTTT | CASSSYGQGASTEAFF
TRBJ2-7 | TRBV29-1 | - | - | TGCAGCGTTTTGTACCTCTCCTACGAGCAGTACTTC | CSVLYLSYEQYF
TRBJ2-1 | TRBV29-1 | TRBD1 | - | TGCAGCGTTAATCGACAGGGAAGCTCCTACAATGAGCAGTTCTTC | CSVNRQGSSYNEQFF
TRBJ2-3 | TRBV20-1 | - | once | TGCAGGGAAGGGGCTACGCAGTATTTT | CREGATQYF
TRBJ1-5 | TRBV5-5 | - | - | TGTGCCAGCAGCTTGGGGGTGGGAGCGAGCAATCAGCCCCAGCATTTT | CASSLGVGASNQPQHF
TRBJ2-1 | TRBV18 | TRBD2 | - | TGTGCCAGCTCACCTAGGAGACTAGCGGGAGTGGTAGATGAGCAGTTCTTC | CASSPRRLAGVVDEQFF
TRBJ2-5 | TRBV11-2 | TRBD1 | - | TGTGCCAGCAGCCCCGGGACAGGGGGTGAAGAGACCCAGTACTTC | CASSPGTGGEETQYF
TRBJ2-3 | TRBV5-6 | TRBD1 | once | TGTGCCAGCAGCTTGGGACAGGGGGCCCCCACAGATACGCAGTATTTT | CASSLGQGAPTDTQYF
TRBJ2-1 | TRBV12-5 | TRBD2 | - | TGTGCTAGTGGTCGATCTAGCGGATCCTACAATGAGCAGTTCTTC | CASGRSSGSYNEQFF
TRBJ1-2 | TRBV28 | - | once | TGTGCCAGCAGGATAACAGGTCGGGGCTATGGCTACACCTTC | CASRITGRGYGYTF
TRBJ2-7 | TRBV14 | TRBD1 | - | TGTGCCAGCAGCCAAGATATAGGGGACAGGGGACTAGATCTCCTGCACGAGCAGTACTTC | CASSQDIGDRGLDLLHEQYF
TRBJ1-1 | TRBV2 | - | - | TGTGCCCATGGACGGAACATGAACACTGAAGCTTTCTTT | CAHGRNMNTEAFF
TRBJ2-7 | TRBV27 | TRBD2 | - | TGTGCCAGCAGCCGCAGACTAGCGGGATCCTACGAGCAGTACTTC | CASSRRLAGSYEQYF
TRBJ1-2 | TRBV6-5 | TRBD1 | - | TGTGCCAGCAGAAGGACAGGGTTGGGTTATGGCTACACCTTC | CASRRTGLGYGYTF
TRBJ2-2 | TRBV11-3 | - | - | TGTGCCAGCAGCCCTGACGGAGGAGTATCCGGGGAGCTGTTTTTT | CASSPDGGVSGELFF
TRBJ2-2 | TRBV6-1 | TRBD2 | - | TGTGCCAGCAGTGATTTAAGCGGGAGAGTATATACCGGGGAGCTGTTTTTT | CASSDLSGRVYTGELFF
TRBJ2-3 | TRBV11-2 | - | - | TGTGCCAGCAGCGCTGCACTGAGAAATACGCAGTATTTT | CASSAALRNTQYF
TRBJ2-3 | TRBV14 | TRBD1 | - | TGTGCCAGCAGCTCTCAGACAGGGTCAGATATGCAGTATTTT | CASSSQTGSDMQYF
TRBJ2-7 | TRBV5-1 | - | - | TGCGCCAGCAGCTTGGCCAATTCTTCACCCGAGCAGTACTTC | CASSLANSSPEQYF
TRBJ2-2 | TRBV27 | TRBD1 | - | TGTGCCAGCAGTATGGGACAGACCACCGGGGAGCTGTTTTTT | CASSMGQTTGELFF
TRBJ2-7 | TRBV5-4 | TRBD2 | - | TGTGCCAGCAGGGATAGCGGGAGGACCTACGAGCAGTACTTC | CASRDSGRTYEQYF
TRBJ2-7 | TRBV7-9 | TRBD2 | - | TGTGCCAGCAGCTTAGCACGAAGCGGGAGCTCCTACGAGCAGTACTTC | CASSLARSGSSYEQYF